One sample yielded the 24 T cell receptor beta chains listed below, sequenced in a study of OX40 agonist ivuxolimab in advanced cancers. The data were produced by immunoSEQ multiplex PCR, yet TCRdb's version contains in-frame clones alone and is incomplete. The sample records 70,000 to 95,000 clones, around 80% being singletons. The sample in question was CD4+ or CD8+ T cells sorted from blood, obtained in a trial of the OX40 agonist ivuxolimab. These receptors were taken from an adult with an advanced solid tumor such as melanoma, head and neck, liver or kidney cancer.

This chain connects TRBV9 to TRBJ2-3; no firm D call. Deletions cut 0 bases from V and 3 bases from J, with 2 bases between. Germline V gene data show CDR1 as SGDLS and CDR2 as YYNGEE. CDR3 length equals 12 residues. DNA for the CDR3: TGTGCCAGCAGCGTAGAAACAGATACGCAGTATTTT. Translation gives CASSVETDTQYF.

The chain has TRBV7-2 and TRBJ1-5, with TRBD1 matching 8 bases. The CDR3 contains 14 residues. The germline V gene has CDR1 SGHTA and CDR2 FQGNSA. V shed 3 bases and J 4 bases; nucleotides not matched to a gene: 2. The CDR3 DNA follows: TGTGCCAGCAGCTTGCGACAGGGGAATCAGCCCCAGCATTTT. Translation: CASSLRQGNQPQHF.

This clone was picked up one time. The rearrangement links TRBV7-9 to TRBJ1-6; tentatively, D is TRBD1 (5 bases). This CDR3 comprises 16 residues. Germline V lookup: CDR1 SEHNR, CDR2 FQNEAQ (reference sequence). V was trimmed by 3 bases and J by 6 bases, leaving 15 bases between them. The CDR3 region has the DNA TGTGCCAGCAGCTTTTATATAGGACAAATTAATTCACCCCTCCACTTT. This translates into CASSFYIGQINSPLHF.

This clone was seen repeatedly, ten times or more. CDR3 region: CASSLETTNYGYTF. In DNA, the CDR3 is TGTGCCAGTAGTTTGGAGACCACGAACTATGGCTACACCTTC. The chain recombines TRBV19 with TRBJ1-2; unclear D gene. CDR1 is LNHDA, CDR2 SQIVND, per germline (reference sequence). This CDR3 region has 14 residues. The V and J ends lost 5 bases and 2 bases respectively, with 12 bases between them.

The rearrangement uses TRBV6-6 and TRBJ2-2; the match to TRBD2 covers 12 bases. The V gene end was trimmed by 1 base and the J gene end by 6 bases; junction bases not matched to a gene: 3. CDR3 length: 16 residues. Germline CDR1 MNHNY, CDR2 SVGAGI (reference sequence). The CDR3: CASSYFASGGAGELFF. CDR3 in DNA: TGTGCCAGCAGTTACTTCGCTAGCGGGGGGGCCGGGGAGCTGTTTTTT.

The chain recombines TRBV28 with TRBJ2-5, with D hard to call. The ends were cut back, 6 bases at V and 1 base at J, with 3 bases in the middle. The CDR3 extends over 11 amino acids. Germline V gives CDR1 MDHEN, CDR2 SYDVKM. Here the CDR3 reads CASRVQETQYF. The CDR3 nucleotides are TGTGCCAGCAGGGTCCAAGAGACCCAGTACTTC.

The V gene is TRBV19, the J gene TRBJ2-6; possibly TRBD1 for D (6 bases). The ends were cut back, 8 bases at V and 0 bases at J, with 20 bases in the middle. The CDR3 sequence is 18 residues long. Germline-derived CDR1 and CDR2 are LNHDA and SQIVND (reference sequence). DNA for the CDR3: TGTGCCAGTCTCCTACCGGGACAAGGGAGCTCTGGGGCCAACGTCCTGACTTTC. Translated, it gives CASLLPGQGSSGANVLTF.

The chain joins TRBV18 to TRBJ1-1; no clear D gene. V was clipped by 4 bases and J by 0 bases, with 15 bases between them. The CDR3 spans 16 residues. The germline gives CDR1 KGHSH, CDR2 LQKENI. CDR3 region: CASSRNPPQMNTEAFF. For the CDR3, the DNA is TGTGCCAGCTCACGGAACCCTCCCCAGATGAACACTGAAGCTTTCTTT.

The CDR3 bases are TGTGCCAGCAGCTTAGACGGTGGCGGGGGGGCCACCGGGGAGCTGTTTTTT. Translating gives CASSLDGGGGATGELFF. This chain links TRBV7-2 with TRBJ2-2; TRBD2 matches 9 bases. Germline CDR1 and CDR2: SGHTA and FQGNSA. The CDR3 contains 17 residues. Trimming took 1 base from V and 4 from J; bases not matched to a gene: 7.

The CDR3 region is CASTLRQNSGNTIYF. For the CDR3, the DNA is TGTGCCAGCACCCTTAGACAGAACTCTGGAAACACCATATATTTT. V usage is TRBV28 and J usage is TRBJ1-3; D might be TRBD1 (5 bases). This CDR3 comprises 15 residues. Germline V gives CDR1 MDHEN, CDR2 SYDVKM. Trimming cost V 7 bases and J 0 bases, with 13 bases left between them.

The chain joins TRBV11-3 to TRBJ2-7; 8 positions match TRBD2. The CDR3 spans 17 residues. CDR1 is SGHNT, CDR2 YENEEA, per germline. Losses at the gene ends were 5 bases for V and 2 bases for J; bases not matched to a gene: 14. The CDR3 DNA is TGTGCCAGCAGCCCCATTCAGTCGGGAGGGCATACCTACGAGCAGTACTTC. Protein sequence: CASSPIQSGGHTYEQYF.

This clone was seen a handful of times. The chain couples TRBV6-5 to TRBJ1-1, with TRBD1 matching 8 bases. The germline V gene has CDR1 MNHEY and CDR2 SVGAGI. Germline trimming cut 6 bases from V and 10 bases from J; bases unmatched to any gene: 4. CDR3 length equals 11 residues. The CDR3 reads CASRGQGAAFF. DNA of the CDR3: TGTGCCAGCAGAGGACAGGGTGCAGCTTTCTTT.

This clone was seen a few times. The rearrangement links TRBV5-6 to TRBJ1-6, with TRBD1 matching 8 bases. Germline assignment: CDR1 SGHDT and CDR2 YYEEEE. The CDR3 length is 16 residues. Trimming removed 0 bases from V and 2 bases from J; junction bases left unmatched: 1. CDR3 loop: CASSLGTGTYNSPLHF. CDR3 coding DNA: TGTGCCAGCAGCTTGGGGACAGGGACCTATAATTCACCCCTCCACTTT.

V gene TRBV18 combines with J gene TRBJ2-7; either TRBD1 or TRBD2 may supply D (7 bases each). The CDR3 runs to 13 residues. Germline loops: CDR1 KGHSH, CDR2 LQKENI. V was cut by 4 bases and J by 3 bases, with 10 bases left in between. Here the CDR3 reads CASSQRDSYEQYF. CDR3 coding DNA: TGTGCCAGCTCACAGCGGGACAGCTACGAGCAGTACTTC. The whole variable domain, remainder taken from reference TRBV18 and TRBJ2-7, is NAGVMQNPRHLVRRRGQEARLRCSPMKGHSHVYWYRQLPEEGLKFMVYLQKENIIDESGMPKERFSAEFPKEGPSILRIQQVVRGDSAAYFCASSQRDSYEQYFGPGTRLTVT.

This clone appeared a single time. The CDR3 protein is CASSSQGDQPQHF. The CDR3 DNA follows: TGTGCCAGCAGTTCTCAGGGGGATCAGCCCCAGCATTTT. J is TRBJ1-5 and V is TRBV6-5; TRBD1 agrees at 7 bases. Trimming cost V 4 bases and J 5 bases; bases outside gene matches: 2. This CDR3 region has 13 residues. Germline CDR1 is MNHEY and CDR2 is SVGAGI.

The J gene is TRBJ2-5, the V gene TRBV14, with 10 bases lining up with TRBD2. This CDR3 has 15 amino acids. Germline loops: CDR1 SGHDN, CDR2 FVKESK. V dropped 2 bases and J dropped 7; count of bases not matched to a gene: 7. The CDR3: CASSQYLAGAGTQYF. The CDR3 DNA reads as TGTGCCAGCAGCCAATATCTAGCGGGGGCCGGGACCCAGTACTTC.

This rearrangement joins TRBV2 to TRBJ1-4, with D unresolved. The CDR3 runs 14 residues. V was trimmed by 1 base and J by 10 bases, leaving 13 bases between them. The germline V gene has CDR1 SNHLY and CDR2 FYNNEI. In DNA, the CDR3 is TGTGCCAGCAGTGAAGTCGAACAGACTGGAAAACTGTTTTTT. It is translated as CASSEVEQTGKLFF.

This rearrangement joins TRBV27 to TRBJ2-5; 15 bases agree with TRBD2. The CDR3 is 18 residues long. Trimming took 6 bases from V and 2 from J; bases not matched to a gene: 10. Looked up from germline, CDR1 is MNHEY and CDR2 is SMNVEV (reference sequence). The CDR3 sequence is CASRRAGLAGGSQETQYF. The CDR3 bases are TGTGCCAGCAGGAGGGCGGGACTAGCGGGGGGTTCACAAGAGACCCAGTACTTC.

The CDR3 coding sequence is TGTGCCAGCAGGACCCTGACCGGGACCGCGAGCACCCAGTACTTC. Amino acids: CASRTLTGTASTQYF. The chain carries TRBV27 and TRBJ2-5; D tentatively fits TRBD1 or TRBD2 (5 bases each). CDR3 size: 15 residues. The germline V and J ends were trimmed by 6 bases and 8 bases, with 22 bases remaining between them. CDR1 MNHEY and CDR2 SMNVEV come from the germline V gene (reference sequence).

The chain recombines TRBV28 with TRBJ2-7; the D is unclear. Germline loops: CDR1 MDHEN, CDR2 SYDVKM. Trimming pared 5 bases from V and 0 bases from J, leaving 14 bases between. The CDR3 is 15 residues long. CDR3 sequence: CASSRPGPSSYEQYF. The CDR3 bases are TGTGCCAGCAGTCGCCCGGGCCCTAGCTCCTACGAGCAGTACTTC.

This clone occurred a few times. The chain employs TRBV19 and TRBJ1-6; TRBD1 matches at 10 bases. Germline assignment: CDR1 LNHDA and CDR2 SQIVND (reference sequence). The V gene end was trimmed by 5 bases and the J gene end by 9 bases; junction bases not matched to a gene: 16. CDR3 length: 18 residues. The CDR3 loop is CASSANFRDRGLGSPLHF. The DNA for the CDR3 is TGTGCCAGTAGTGCCAACTTCCGGGACAGGGGACTGGGTTCACCCCTCCACTTT.

This clone has a single count. This chain links TRBV4-3 with TRBJ1-2; TRBD1 might be the D (5 bases). The V gene lost 5 bases and the J gene lost 0 bases, with 13 bases spanning the gap. Germline assignment: CDR1 LGHNA and CDR2 YSLEER. There are 15 residues in the CDR3. The CDR3, as DNA: TGCGCCAGCAGCTTTAGTCGGGGGACTAACTATGGCTACACCTTC. Protein: CASSFSRGTNYGYTF.

This clone was counted only a few times. This chain uses TRBV6-6 with TRBJ2-2; D possibly corresponds to TRBD1 (5 bases). This CDR3 contains 14 residues. CDR1 is MNHNY, CDR2 SVGAGI, per germline (reference sequence). The ends were cut back, 5 bases at V and 1 base at J, with 8 bases in the middle. In nucleotides, the CDR3 is TGTGCCAGCAGTAACGGACAGAACACCGGGGAGCTGTTTTTT. This gives the protein CASSNGQNTGELFF.

The chain carries TRBV28 and TRBJ2-3; no definite D call. Deletions cut 2 bases from V and 4 bases from J, with 10 bases between. This CDR3 spans 14 amino acids. The germline CDR1 and CDR2 sequences are MDHEN and SYDVKM. The CDR3 region is CASSLNIKADTQYF. In DNA, the CDR3 is TGTGCCAGCAGTTTAAACATAAAGGCAGATACGCAGTATTTT.